Below are 30 T cell receptor beta chains sequenced from a single sample in a study of siplizumab effects on memory and regulatory T cells. Using immunoSEQ multiplex PCR, the repertoire was profiled, and TCRdb retains in-frame clones only, with some absent. This repertoire shows around 58,000 clones, approximately 82% found once; its top ten account for about 3.8%. Material: memory CD4+ T cells sorted from blood. Receptor source: a human donor in good health.

The V call is TRBV7-9, the J call TRBJ2-5; 8 bases match TRBD1. Germline assignment: CDR1 SEHNR and CDR2 FQNEAQ (reference sequence). This CDR3 contains 13 residues. V shed 5 bases, J shed 5 bases, and the junction held 4 bases outside the gene matches. The CDR3 is CASSARDRETQYF. The CDR3 bases are TGTGCCAGCAGCGCCCGGGACAGGGAGACCCAGTACTTC.

V usage is TRBV27 and J usage is TRBJ1-1; no firm D call. Germline CDR1 and CDR2: MNHEY and SMNVEV (reference sequence). This CDR3 has 15 residues. The ends were cut back, 4 bases at V and 5 bases at J, with 17 bases in the middle. CDR3 region: CASSSFGTGKTEAFF. The CDR3 DNA follows: TGTGCCAGCAGTTCCTTCGGCACCGGGAAAACTGAAGCTTTCTTT.

This rearrangement joins TRBV19 to TRBJ2-2; a weak D match, TRBD2 (7 bases). The germline V gene has CDR1 LNHDA and CDR2 SQIVND (reference sequence). The V end lost 4 bases, the J end lost 3 bases, and 15 bases lay between the germline ends. The CDR3 covers 16 residues. The CDR3 DNA reads TGTGCCAGTAGTAGCACGGGGGGCGCGGACACCGGGGAGCTGTTTTTT. Translated: CASSSTGGADTGELFF.

This rearrangement joins TRBV10-3 to TRBJ1-5; weak D call: TRBD1 (5 bases). The CDR3 runs to 14 residues. V gave up 10 bases and J gave up 0 bases, with 13 bases separating them. Germline-derived CDR1 and CDR2 are ENHRY and SYGVKD. The CDR3 here is CATDRQNSNQPQHF. The CDR3 DNA reads as TGTGCCACCGATCGACAGAATAGCAATCAGCCCCAGCATTTT.

This chain joins TRBV5-1 and TRBJ2-7; 7 bases are a match to TRBD1. CDR1 is SGHRS, CDR2 YFSETQ, per germline. J gave up 6 bases and V 4 bases, and 7 bases lay outside the gene matches. This CDR3 has 13 amino acids. This CDR3 is CASSTTGNGEQYF. The CDR3 nucleotides read TGCGCCAGCAGCACGACAGGGAATGGCGAGCAGTACTTC.

A single count supports this clone. This chain uses TRBV5-1 with TRBJ1-1; TRBD1 is a possible D gene (6 bases). This CDR3 region has 17 residues. Germline V gene lookup returns CDR1 SGHRS and CDR2 YFSETQ. Deletions cut 1 base from V and 4 bases from J, with 20 bases between. CDR3 nucleotide sequence: TGCGCCAGCAGCTTGTGGGCCTCGGGGACCAGGGGCACTGAAGCTTTCTTT. Amino acids: CASSLWASGTRGTEAFF.

CDR3 region: CASRSGGQDYGYTF. The CDR3 DNA reads as TGTGCCAGCAGAAGTGGGGGGCAGGACTATGGCTACACCTTC. V and J are TRBV25-1 and TRBJ1-2; D perhaps matches TRBD1 (6 bases). This CDR3 is built from 14 residues. CDR1 and CDR2 (germline): MGHDK, SYGVNS. The ends were cut back, 6 bases at V and 3 bases at J, with 14 bases in the middle.

This chain connects TRBV4-2 to TRBJ1-1, with 8 positions matching TRBD1. The V gene's germline CDR1 is LGHNA and CDR2 YNFKEQ. The CDR3 covers 16 residues. The V and J ends lost 3 bases and 1 base, in that order; junction bases with no gene match: 7. The CDR3 DNA follows: TGTGCCAGCAGCCAGATACCCGGGACAGGGAACACTGAAGCTTTCTTT. Amino acids: CASSQIPGTGNTEAFF.

This chain links TRBV15 with TRBJ2-5; possible D gene TRBD2, 6 bases. V shed 5 bases and J shed 2 bases, with 9 bases lying between them. Germline CDR1 and CDR2: LNHNV and YYDKDF (reference sequence). The CDR3 contains 13 residues. The CDR3 DNA sequence: TGTGCCACCAGCGTGGGAGGACAAGAGACCCAGTACTTC. Protein: CATSVGGQETQYF.

The chain combines TRBV6-5 with TRBJ1-6; TRBD1 aligns across 7 bases. CDR3 length: 13 residues. Germline V CDR1 and CDR2: MNHEY, SVGAGI. With V trimmed by 4 bases and J by 11 bases, 5 bases remained unmatched. The CDR3 loop reads CASSSRQGTPLHF. The CDR3 DNA follows: TGTGCCAGCAGTTCTCGACAGGGAACACCCCTCCACTTT.

V usage is TRBV5-1 and J usage is TRBJ2-3; D not resolved. CDR1 and CDR2 (germline): SGHRS, YFSETQ. The V end was cut by 0 bases, the J end by 6 bases, with 8 bases between. CDR3 length: 13 residues. CDR3 amino acids: CASSLVVWDTQYF. The CDR3 DNA reads TGCGCCAGCAGCTTGGTGGTATGGGATACGCAGTATTTT.

The chain couples TRBV19 to TRBJ2-3; 15 nucleotides align to TRBD2. The V segment lost 3 bases and the J segment 4 bases; nucleotides outside the gene matches: 8. Germline CDR1 LNHDA, CDR2 SQIVND (reference sequence). This CDR3 is built from 18 residues. The CDR3 bases are TGTGCCAGTAGTATCGGCCGGACTAGCGGGAGGGTCGCAGATACGCAGTATTTT. Translated: CASSIGRTSGRVADTQYF.

The chain carries TRBV5-1 and TRBJ2-7; D tentatively reads TRBD1 or TRBD2 (6 bases each). CDR3 length: 16 amino acids. Germline CDR1 is SGHRS and CDR2 is YFSETQ. Trimming took 0 bases from V and 6 from J, leaving 19 bases between them. The CDR3 protein is CASSLGLTGAAGEQYF. CDR3 coding DNA: TGCGCCAGCAGCTTGGGACTTACGGGGGCTGCAGGCGAGCAGTACTTC.

The chain is built from TRBV6-1 and TRBJ2-1; tentative D call: TRBD2 (7 bases). The CDR3 consists of 13 residues. The germline V and J ends were trimmed by 8 bases and 7 bases, with 15 bases remaining between them. The germline gives CDR1 MNHNS, CDR2 SASEGT. CDR3 bases: TGTGCCAGCGAGTGGGGGGGCGAAAATGAGCAGTTCTTC. Amino acids: CASEWGGENEQFF.

This clone was seen only a few times. The chain links TRBV20-1 to TRBJ1-2; D remains unclear. The CDR3 has 11 amino acids. V was cut by 6 bases and J by 5 bases, with 10 bases left in between. CDR1 and CDR2 (germline): DFQATT, SNEGSKA (reference sequence). The CDR3 is CSAPTPYGYTF. The CDR3 bases are TGCAGTGCCCCGACACCTTATGGCTACACCTTC.

The V call is TRBV6-5, the J call TRBJ1-4; D is perhaps TRBD1 (6 bases). The CDR3 consists of 12 residues. The V end was cut by 6 bases, the J end by 5 bases, with 7 bases between. Per germline, CDR1 MNHEY and CDR2 SVGAGI. The CDR3 spells CASRDRNEKLFF. The CDR3 region has the DNA TGTGCCAGCAGGGACAGAAATGAAAAACTGTTTTTT.

The chain joins TRBV4-1 to TRBJ1-2, with D possibly matching TRBD1 (5 bases). Trimming took 1 base from V and 4 from J, leaving 13 bases between them. In germline, CDR1 is MGHRA, CDR2 YSYEKL. CDR3 length: 15 amino acids. The CDR3 DNA sequence: TGCGCCAGCAGCCAAGGTGGGACGGAAATCTATGGCTACACCTTC. Translating it yields CASSQGGTEIYGYTF.

The rearrangement uses TRBV5-6 and TRBJ1-2; D unresolved. The germline V gene has CDR1 SGHDT and CDR2 YYEEEE. The CDR3 is made up of 15 amino acids. Trimming stripped 4 bases from V and 7 bases from J, with 20 bases between. The CDR3 loop is CASSVGYLLGVGYTF. CDR3 coding DNA: TGTGCCAGCAGCGTTGGGTACCTTCTCGGGGTTGGCTACACCTTC.

This clone was seen a few times. The gene calls are TRBV29-1 and TRBJ1-2, with 7 nucleotides matching TRBD1. The trim removed 6 bases at V and 8 bases at J, leaving 12 bases unmatched. This CDR3 has 13 residues. From germline, CDR1 is SQVTM and CDR2 ANQGSEA. DNA of the CDR3: TGCAGCGTGACCGTCGGACAGGCAACGGGCTACACCTTC. This codes for CSVTVGQATGYTF.

The chain employs TRBV11-1 and TRBJ1-4; D gene unclear. V gave up 2 bases and J gave up 8 bases, with 9 bases separating them. Germline assignment: CDR1 SGHAT and CDR2 FQDESV (reference sequence). The CDR3 sequence is 13 residues long. The chain's CDR3 is CASSLNPGEKLFF. CDR3 bases: TGTGCCAGCAGCTTAAATCCGGGGGAAAAACTGTTTTTT.

The chain couples TRBV19 to TRBJ1-3; perhaps TRBD1 as D (6 bases). Germline V CDR1 and CDR2: LNHDA, SQIVND (reference sequence). The CDR3 has 17 residues. V lost 6 bases, J lost 0 bases, and 18 bases lay in between. The CDR3 DNA reads TGTGCCAGTAGCACCACAGGGAACTTAGTCTCTGGAAACACCATATATTTT. It codes for CASSTTGNLVSGNTIYF.

This clone occurred once. The chain couples TRBV5-6 to TRBJ2-5, with TRBD2 matching 8 bases. The CDR3 spans 16 residues. V shed 0 bases, J shed 4 bases, and the junction held 8 bases outside the gene matches. The germline V gene encodes CDR1 SGHDT and CDR2 YYEEEE. As DNA, the CDR3 is TGTGCCAGCAGCTTGGCGACTAGCAGCGGGGGAGAGACCCAGTACTTC. Amino acid sequence: CASSLATSSGGETQYF.

The V gene is TRBV6-5, the J gene TRBJ2-3; 10 bases fit TRBD2. CDR3 length: 14 residues. CDR1 is MNHEY and CDR2 is SVGAGI in the germline V gene. J gave up 2 bases and V 7 bases, and 3 bases lay outside the gene matches. CDR3 in amino acids: CASTSGSPTDTQYF. In DNA, the CDR3 is TGTGCCAGCACTAGCGGGAGCCCCACAGATACGCAGTATTTT.

The chain employs TRBV27 and TRBJ2-5; D tentatively fits TRBD1 or TRBD2 (5 bases each). V was pared by 0 bases and J by 0 bases, with 17 bases between. The CDR3 spans 18 residues. CDR1 is MNHEY and CDR2 is SMNVEV in the germline V gene (reference sequence). CDR3 in amino acids: CASSLSWDGTLYQETQYF. DNA for the CDR3: TGTGCCAGCAGTTTATCCTGGGACGGTACTTTATACCAAGAGACCCAGTACTTC.

This clone was recorded a few times. The DNA of the CDR3 is TGTGCCAGCAGCTTGGACAGGCTAGCCAAAAACATTCAGTACTTC. Its translation is CASSLDRLAKNIQYF. The V call is TRBV7-9, the J call TRBJ2-4; 7 bases fit TRBD1. V trimming: 3 bases; J trimming: 0 bases; junction bases outside the gene matches: 2. The CDR3 totals 15 residues. CDR1 is SEHNR, CDR2 FQNEAQ, per germline (reference sequence).

The gene calls are TRBV7-9 and TRBJ1-1; unclear D gene. Germline loops: CDR1 SEHNR, CDR2 FQNEAQ (reference sequence). The CDR3 has 15 amino acids. Trimming pared 0 bases from V and 1 base from J, leaving 9 bases between. The CDR3 DNA reads TGTGCCAGCAGCTTAGCGGGAAGCCGGAACACTGAAGCTTTCTTT. Translating it yields CASSLAGSRNTEAFF.

The chain couples TRBV7-6 to TRBJ2-5; D perhaps matches TRBD1 (5 bases). The CDR3 extends over 13 amino acids. The ends were cut back, 5 bases at V and 4 bases at J, with 11 bases in the middle. Germline-derived CDR1 and CDR2 are SGHVS and FNYEAQ. CDR3 amino acids: CASSTRVIETQYF. DNA for the CDR3: TGTGCCAGCAGCACCAGGGTGATAGAGACCCAGTACTTC.

This rearrangement joins TRBV5-5 to TRBJ1-1, with TRBD1 as a possible D gene (6 bases). The CDR3 runs to 16 residues. Trimming pared 4 bases from V and 1 base from J, leaving 17 bases between. CDR1 is SGHKS, CDR2 YYEKEE, per germline (reference sequence). The CDR3 DNA follows: TGTGCCAGCAGCCGTCTTAACAGGGCTGCGAACACTGAAGCTTTCTTT. Translation gives CASSRLNRAANTEAFF. Full variable domain (outside the CDR3, taken from reference TRBV5-5 and TRBJ1-1): DAGVTQSPTHLIKTRGQQVTLRCSPISGHKSVSWYQQVLGQGPQFIFQYYEKEERGRGNFPDRFSARQFPNYSSELNVNALLLGDSALYLCASSRLNRAANTEAFFGQGTRLTVV.

The genes are TRBV5-1 and TRBJ1-1, with TRBD1 as a possible D gene (6 bases). The V gene lost 4 bases and the J gene lost 6 bases, with 16 bases spanning the gap. The CDR3 runs 14 residues. Per the germline V gene, CDR1 is SGHRS and CDR2 is YFSETQ. CDR3 protein: CASSQGQPKAEAFF. CDR3 DNA sequence: TGCGCCAGCAGCCAAGGACAGCCTAAAGCTGAAGCTTTCTTT.

This clone was seen just once. A read error may produce the germline difference seen at one junction end. The rearrangement uses TRBV7-7 and TRBJ2-5; D might be TRBD2 (6 bases). This CDR3 is built from 16 residues. From germline, CDR1 is SSHAT and CDR2 FNYEAQ (reference sequence). The chain's CDR3 is CASSKTYGGTQETQYF. DNA of the CDR3: TGTGCTAGCAGCAAGACGTACGGGGGAACCCAAGAGACCCAGTACTTC.